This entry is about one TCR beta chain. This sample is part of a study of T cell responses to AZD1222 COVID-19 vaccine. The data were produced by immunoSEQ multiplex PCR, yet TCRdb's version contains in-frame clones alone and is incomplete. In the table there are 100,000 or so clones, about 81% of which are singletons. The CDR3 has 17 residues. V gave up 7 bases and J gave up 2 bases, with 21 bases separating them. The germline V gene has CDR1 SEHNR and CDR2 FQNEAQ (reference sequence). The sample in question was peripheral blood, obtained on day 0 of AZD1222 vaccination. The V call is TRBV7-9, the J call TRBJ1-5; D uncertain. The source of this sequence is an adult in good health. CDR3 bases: TGTGCCAGCACCTCCGACCCGTCAGGCGTGGGCAATCAGCCCCAGCATTTT. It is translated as CASTSDPSGVGNQPQHF. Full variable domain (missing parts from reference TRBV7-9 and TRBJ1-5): DTGVSQNPRHKITKRGQNVTFRCDPISEHNRLYWYRQTLGQGPEFLTYFQNEAQLEKSRLLSDRFSAERPKGSFSTLEIQRTEQGDSAMYLCASTSDPSGVGNQPQHFGDGTRLSIL.